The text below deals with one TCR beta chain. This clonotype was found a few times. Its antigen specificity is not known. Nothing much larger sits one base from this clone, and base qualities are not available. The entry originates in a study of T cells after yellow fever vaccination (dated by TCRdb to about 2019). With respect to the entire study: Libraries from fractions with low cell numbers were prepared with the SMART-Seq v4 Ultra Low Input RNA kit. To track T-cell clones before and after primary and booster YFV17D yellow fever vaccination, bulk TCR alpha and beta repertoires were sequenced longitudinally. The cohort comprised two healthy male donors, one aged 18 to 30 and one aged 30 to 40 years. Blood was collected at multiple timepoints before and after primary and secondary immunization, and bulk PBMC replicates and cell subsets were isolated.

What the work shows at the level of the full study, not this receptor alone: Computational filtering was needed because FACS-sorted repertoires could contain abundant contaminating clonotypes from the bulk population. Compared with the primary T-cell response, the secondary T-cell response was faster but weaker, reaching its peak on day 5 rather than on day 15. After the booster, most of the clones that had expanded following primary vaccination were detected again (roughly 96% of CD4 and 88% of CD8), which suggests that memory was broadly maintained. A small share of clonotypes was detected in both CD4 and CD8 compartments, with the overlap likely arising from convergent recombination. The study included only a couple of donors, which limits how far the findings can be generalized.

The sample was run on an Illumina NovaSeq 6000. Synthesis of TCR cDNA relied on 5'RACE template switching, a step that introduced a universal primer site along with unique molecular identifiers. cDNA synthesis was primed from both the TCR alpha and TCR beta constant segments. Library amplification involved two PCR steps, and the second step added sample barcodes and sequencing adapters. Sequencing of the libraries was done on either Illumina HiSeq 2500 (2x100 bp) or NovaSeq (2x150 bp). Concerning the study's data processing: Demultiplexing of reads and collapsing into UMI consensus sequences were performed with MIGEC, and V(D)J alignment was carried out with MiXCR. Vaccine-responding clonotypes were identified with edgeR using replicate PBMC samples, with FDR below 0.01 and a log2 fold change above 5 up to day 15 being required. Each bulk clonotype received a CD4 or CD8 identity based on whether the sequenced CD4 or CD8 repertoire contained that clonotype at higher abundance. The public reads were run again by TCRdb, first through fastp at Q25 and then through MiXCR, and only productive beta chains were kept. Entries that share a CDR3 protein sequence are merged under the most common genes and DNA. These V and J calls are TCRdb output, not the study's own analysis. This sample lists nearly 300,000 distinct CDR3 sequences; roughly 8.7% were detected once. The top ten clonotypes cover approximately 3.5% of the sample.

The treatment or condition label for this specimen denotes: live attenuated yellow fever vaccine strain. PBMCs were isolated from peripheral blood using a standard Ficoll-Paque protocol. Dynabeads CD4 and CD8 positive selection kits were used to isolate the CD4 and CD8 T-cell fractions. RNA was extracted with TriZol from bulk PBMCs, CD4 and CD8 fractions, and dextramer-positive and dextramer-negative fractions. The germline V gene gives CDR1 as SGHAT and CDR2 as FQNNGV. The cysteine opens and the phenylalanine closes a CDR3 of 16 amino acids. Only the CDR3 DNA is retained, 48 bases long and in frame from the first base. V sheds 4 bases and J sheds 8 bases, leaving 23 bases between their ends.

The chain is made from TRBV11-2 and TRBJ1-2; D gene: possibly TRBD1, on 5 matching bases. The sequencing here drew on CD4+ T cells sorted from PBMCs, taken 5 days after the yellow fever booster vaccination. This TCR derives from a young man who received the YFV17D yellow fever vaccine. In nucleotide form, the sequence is TGTGCCAGCAGCTCCACCCGGGGCCGTACCGGTTCGGGCTACACCTTC. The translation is CASSSTRGRTGSGYTF.